One sample yielded the 24 T cell receptor beta chains listed below, sequenced in a study of T cell responses to AZD1222 COVID-19 vaccine. Libraries were prepared by immunoSEQ multiplex PCR; TCRdb keeps only in-frame clonotypes and omits some of them. The table includes more than 50,000 clones, roughly 82% detected once. Sample: peripheral blood, taken on day 0 of AZD1222 vaccination. These receptor sequences come from an adult in good health.

This chain connects TRBV11-1 to TRBJ2-5, with TRBD2 matching 9 bases. Trimming at V came to 2 bases and at J to 4 bases, leaving 8 bases not matched to a gene. The CDR3 covers 16 residues. From germline, CDR1 is SGHAT and CDR2 FQDESV (reference sequence). This CDR3 reads CASSLTRLADGETQYF. CDR3 DNA sequence: TGTGCCAGCAGCTTAACCCGACTAGCGGATGGAGAGACCCAGTACTTC.

The chain couples TRBV11-3 to TRBJ2-7; no clear D gene. The V gene lost 5 bases and the J gene lost 6 bases, with 14 bases spanning the gap. CDR1 and CDR2 from the germline V gene are SGHNT and YENEEA. The CDR3 has 13 residues. In nucleotides, the CDR3 is TGTGCCAGCAGCCGTAGGCTTGGTGGCGAGCAGTACGTC. Protein product: CASSRRLGGEQYV.

The genes are TRBV27 and TRBJ2-1; D call uncertain. Germline-derived CDR1 and CDR2 are MNHEY and SMNVEV (reference sequence). V lost 2 bases, J lost 6 bases, and 8 bases lay in between. This CDR3 comprises 13 residues. In nucleotides, the CDR3 is TGTGCCAGCAGTTTAACCAGAACCAATGAGCAGTTCTTC. This encodes CASSLTRTNEQFF.

The chain recombines TRBV6-2 or TRBV6-3 with TRBJ2-3; 7 nucleotides align to TRBD1. CDR1 is MNHEY, CDR2 SVGEGT, per germline. V shed 5 bases, J shed 1 base, and the junction held 3 bases outside the gene matches. The CDR3 runs to 14 residues. CDR3 DNA: TGTGCCAGCAGTACAGGGGATCGCACAGATACGCAGTATTTT. Its protein product is CASSTGDRTDTQYF.

This chain uses TRBV19 with TRBJ1-4; D possibly corresponds to TRBD1 (6 bases). CDR1 and CDR2 from the germline V gene are LNHDA and SQIVND (reference sequence). This CDR3 region has 13 residues. V lost 5 bases and J lost 4, with 8 bases in between. CDR3 sequence reads: CASSDRFNEKLFF. CDR3 nucleotide sequence: TGTGCCAGTAGTGACAGGTTTAATGAAAAACTGTTTTTT. Full variable domain (rest looked up from reference TRBV19 and TRBJ1-4): DGGITQSPKYLFRKEGQNVTLSCEQNLNHDAMYWYRQDPGQGLRLIYYSQIVNDFQKGDIAEGYSVSREKKESFPLTVTSAQKNPTAFYLCASSDRFNEKLFFGSGTQLSVL.

V is TRBV19 and J is TRBJ1-2, with a possible D match to TRBD1 (5 bases). Trimming took 6 bases from V and 1 from J, leaving 15 bases between them. The germline gives CDR1 LNHDA, CDR2 SQIVND (reference sequence). This CDR3 region has 15 residues. As DNA, the CDR3 is TGTGCCAGTAGCCGAACGGGGACGGATAACTATGGCTACACCTTC. Translated: CASSRTGTDNYGYTF.

The chain uses TRBV6-5 and TRBJ2-7, with D perhaps given as TRBD1 or TRBD2 (5 bases each). CDR1 is MNHEY and CDR2 is SVGAGI in the germline V gene. V was cut by 0 bases and J by 3 bases, with 12 bases left in between. This CDR3 region has 15 residues. CDR3 sequence: CASSYSWDLSYEQYF. CDR3 DNA: TGTGCCAGCAGTTACTCCTGGGACCTAAGCTACGAGCAGTACTTC.

The genes are TRBV7-7 and TRBJ2-2; a weak D match, TRBD2 (6 bases). CDR1 and CDR2 (germline): SSHAT, FNYEAQ (reference sequence). V was trimmed by 8 bases and J by 0 bases, leaving 13 bases between them. This CDR3 has 15 amino acids. The CDR3 loop reads CASSPGLPNTGELFF. The CDR3 DNA reads TGTGCCAGCTCCCCGGGACTCCCGAACACCGGGGAGCTGTTTTTT.

On this clone: One junction end disagrees with the germline gene, perhaps due to a read error. The gene calls are TRBV10-3 and TRBJ2-7, with 8 bases that match TRBD1. This CDR3 is built from 14 residues. CDR1 and CDR2 (germline): ENHRY, SYGVKD. The CDR3 spells CAISEPGQVLYLRF. The CDR3 region has the DNA TGTGCCATCAGTGAGCCGGGACAGGTCCTTTACTTACGCTTC.

The chain links TRBV6-2 or TRBV6-3 to TRBJ2-7; TRBD2 aligns across 7 bases. Germline V lookup: CDR1 MNHEY, CDR2 SVGEGT. V was clipped by 2 bases and J by 4 bases; unmatched bases: 5. CDR3 length: 14 amino acids. The CDR3 DNA follows: TGTGCCAGCAGTTACCTCGGGACTAAATACGAGCAGTACTTC. This encodes CASSYLGTKYEQYF.

This rearrangement joins TRBV5-1 to TRBJ1-2; 7 bases are a match to TRBD1. The trim removed 4 bases at V and 10 bases at J, leaving 16 bases unmatched. This CDR3 spans 15 amino acids. The V gene's germline CDR1 is SGHRS and CDR2 YFSETQ. This CDR3 is CASSLTPTGHKDYTF. The CDR3 DNA sequence: TGCGCCAGCAGCCTCACCCCGACAGGGCACAAGGACTACACCTTC.

V and J are TRBV2 and TRBJ1-5; 7 bases line up with TRBD1. Germline V CDR1 and CDR2: SNHLY, FYNNEI. The CDR3 extends over 14 amino acids. The V gene end was trimmed by 9 bases and the J gene end by 1 base; junction bases not matched to a gene: 6. The CDR3 bases are TGTGCCAGTCGCGACAGGGTCAGCAATCAGCCCCAGCATTTT. This codes for CASRDRVSNQPQHF.

The chain combines TRBV27 with TRBJ2-5, with 13 positions matching TRBD2. The CDR3 is 19 residues long. The junction had 15 bases not matched to a gene; V was cut back by 5 bases and J by 3 bases. CDR1 is MNHEY, CDR2 SMNVEV, per germline (reference sequence). CDR3 coding DNA: TGTGCCAGCAGTCTAAGACTAGCGGGAGGTCACGTCTCAAAAGAGACCCAGTACTTC. It yields the protein CASSLRLAGGHVSKETQYF.

The chain uses TRBV29-1 and TRBJ2-2; 7 positions match TRBD1. Germline V gives CDR1 SQVTM, CDR2 ANQGSEA. The CDR3 loop spans 13 amino acids. The V gene end was trimmed by 2 bases and the J gene end by 7 bases; junction bases not matched to a gene: 4. The CDR3 region has the DNA TGCAGCGTTGAAAGGCAGGGGGACGGGGAGCTGTTTTTT. It specifies CSVERQGDGELFF.

The V and J genes are TRBV18 and TRBJ1-1, with D maybe TRBD1 (6 bases). Per germline, CDR1 KGHSH and CDR2 LQKENI. The length of the CDR3 is 15 residues. With 3 bases removed from V and 0 bases from J, the gap between germline ends came to 11 bases. The CDR3 DNA sequence: TGTGCCAGCTCACCGCCCAGGGGTATGAACACTGAAGCTTTCTTT. Residues: CASSPPRGMNTEAFF. The full variable domain, rest sourced from reference TRBV18 and TRBJ1-1, is NAGVMQNPRHLVRRRGQEARLRCSPMKGHSHVYWYRQLPEEGLKFMVYLQKENIIDESGMPKERFSAEFPKEGPSILRIQQVVRGDSAAYFCASSPPRGMNTEAFFGQGTRLTVV.

This chain connects TRBV15 to TRBJ2-1; TRBD2 aligns across 12 bases. Unmatched junction bases numbered 9, after V lost 0 bases and J lost 6 bases. Germline CDR1 is LNHNV and CDR2 is YYDKDF (reference sequence). CDR3 size: 18 residues. CDR3 nucleotides: TGTGCCACCAGCAGAGAACTAGCGGGAGGCCAGTGGCGCAATGAGCAGTTCTTC. It translates to CATSRELAGGQWRNEQFF.

V is TRBV10-3 and J is TRBJ2-3, with a weak D call TRBD1 (5 bases). The germline CDR1 and CDR2 sequences are ENHRY and SYGVKD. The CDR3 has 16 residues. Trimming removed 0 bases from V and 5 bases from J, with 15 bases in between. CDR3 in amino acids: CAISESTAARVDTQYF. CDR3 sequence (DNA): TGTGCCATCAGTGAGTCGACAGCCGCCCGGGTAGATACGCAGTATTTT.

The genes are TRBV28 and TRBJ1-3, with TRBD1 identical over 9 bases. The ends lost 4 bases at V and 3 bases at J; junction bases unmatched: 10. CDR3 size: 17 residues. The germline CDR1 and CDR2 sequences are MDHEN and SYDVKM. CDR3 region: CASSSPTGGAYGNTIYF. The CDR3 nucleotides are TGTGCCAGCAGTTCCCCCACAGGGGGCGCTTATGGAAACACCATATATTTT. The whole variable domain, filled in from reference TRBV28 and TRBJ1-3, reads DVKVTQSSRYLVKRTGEKVFLECVQDMDHENMFWYRQDPGLGLRLIYFSYDVKMKEKGDIPEGYSVSREKKERFSLILESASTNQTSMYLCASSSPTGGAYGNTIYFGEGSWLTVV.

This chain links TRBV18 with TRBJ1-5; unclear D gene. Germline-derived CDR1 and CDR2 are KGHSH and LQKENI. V was shortened by 1 base and J by 1 base, with 11 bases between the two germline ends. CDR3 length: 16 amino acids. The CDR3: CASSPQRHPSNQPQHF. CDR3 nucleotide sequence: TGTGCCAGCTCACCACAGAGACACCCAAGCAATCAGCCCCAGCATTTT.

This clone was seen once. The rearrangement joins TRBV11-2 to TRBJ1-6; no definite D call. V lost 3 bases and J lost 6, with 6 bases in between. The germline gives CDR1 SGHAT, CDR2 FQNNGV. This CDR3 has 13 amino acids. In DNA form, the CDR3 reads TGTGCCAGCAGCTTGACGGGTAATTCACCCCTCCACTTT. Amino acids: CASSLTGNSPLHF.

This chain joins TRBV28 and TRBJ1-2; TRBD1 matches 9 bases. This CDR3 has 15 residues. The germline CDR1 and CDR2 sequences are MDHEN and SYDVKM. V shed 4 bases, J shed 1 base, and the junction held 4 bases outside the gene matches. This CDR3 is CASSSPGQGNYGYTF. The CDR3 DNA is TGTGCCAGCAGTTCCCCGGGACAGGGTAACTATGGCTACACCTTC.

The chain combines TRBV6-1 with TRBJ1-2, with D perhaps TRBD1 (5 bases). Looked up from germline, CDR1 is MNHNS and CDR2 is SASEGT. The V and J ends lost 3 bases and 1 base respectively, with 12 bases between them. There are 15 residues in the CDR3. The CDR3 loop reads CASSETPTVNYGYTF. In nucleotides, the CDR3 is TGTGCCAGCAGTGAGACCCCGACAGTTAACTATGGCTACACCTTC.

Only a few counts were recorded for this clone. The chain carries TRBV6-5 and TRBJ2-7; 9 bases are shared with TRBD2. Germline V lookup: CDR1 MNHEY, CDR2 SVGAGI. This CDR3 has 12 amino acids. V was pared by 5 bases and J by 5 bases, with 1 base of the junction left unmatched. CDR3 coding DNA: TGTGCCAGCAGTAAGCGGGAGGACGAGCAGTACGTC. Translation: CASSKREDEQYV.

This chain uses TRBV29-1 with TRBJ2-2; TRBD1 matches 7 bases. The CDR3 covers 14 residues. With 3 bases clipped from V and 4 bases from J, the junction kept 5 bases outside the gene matches. CDR1 is SQVTM, CDR2 ANQGSEA, per germline. The DNA of the CDR3 is TGCAGCGTTGATAAAACAGGGGCCACCGGGGAGCTGTTTTTT. It codes for CSVDKTGATGELFF.